This T cell receptor (beta chain) was identified in a study of OX40 agonist ivuxolimab in advanced cancers. Germline V gene lookup returns CDR1 MGHRA and CDR2 YSYEKL. The germline V and J ends were trimmed by 3 bases and 2 bases, with 19 bases remaining between them. CDR3 length: 17 residues. A single count supports this clone. What it binds is not known. Whole-study results and caveats: CD4+ and CD8+ blood T cells expanded clonally by week 6 at 0.1 to 3.0 mg/kg.

Sequenced by immunoSEQ multiplex PCR; TCRdb stores in-frame clones only, minus some. The sample includes 25,000 to 35,000 clones, about 89% of them seen just once. The source was CD4+ or CD8+ T cells sorted from blood, collected in a trial of the OX40 agonist ivuxolimab. This receptor was obtained from an adult with an advanced solid tumor such as melanoma, head and neck, liver or kidney cancer. The chain recombines TRBV4-1 with TRBJ1-2; unclear D gene. CDR3 nucleotides: TGCGCCAGCAGCCAGTACCTAATCGGGCGGCTGAACTATGGCTACACCTTC. Translation: CASSQYLIGRLNYGYTF.